This TCR beta chain was observed in a study of blood T cell repertoires in COVID-19. Background on the study: The United States, Italy and Spain provided the acute and convalescent COVID-19 samples.

Per the germline V gene, CDR1 is SNHLY and CDR2 is FYNNEI. V was cut by 4 bases and J by 6 bases, with 7 bases left in between. This CDR3 spans 12 amino acids. Repertoires were generated with immunoSEQ multiplex PCR, while TCRdb's copy carries only in-frame clones and drops some. The data hold approximately 85,000 clones, with around 90% observed a single time. This TCR was recovered from a man aged 50 to 60 with acute or convalescent COVID-19. The gene calls are TRBV2 and TRBJ2-1; no definite D call. Sample: peripheral blood. CDR3 in amino acids: CASSGLRNEQFF. The CDR3 DNA sequence: TGTGCCAGCAGTGGACTCCGCAATGAGCAGTTCTTC.